A selection of T cell receptor beta chains follows, all from one sample in a study of T cells in Graves' hyperthyroidism and ophthalmopathy. TCRdb used MiXCR to reprocess the multiplex PCR reads, holding one entry per CDR3 protein. This sample yields a few hundred thousand distinct CDR3 sequences, of which around 14% are seen a single time; approximately 32% belongs to the top ten. Input material: blood. The source is a woman in her twenties or thirties with Graves' hyperthyroidism. CDR3s leave out the opening cysteine and the closing phenylalanine or tryptophan. D genes are given only for firm matches.

length: 14; V: TRBV7-9; D: NA; CDR3: ASSGAGWDNTDTQY
length: 12; V: TRBV7-3; D: NA; CDR3: ASSRGGGGTEAF
length: 8; V: TRBV5-6; D: NA; CDR3: ASGKETQY
length: 14; V: TRBV7-6; D: TRBD2; CDR3: ASSLGQREVDNEQF
length: 14; V: TRBV11-2; D: NA; CDR3: ASSLDVGRASYEQY
length: 12; V: TRBV20-1; D: NA; CDR3: SAREQVAGNTIY
length: 12; V: TRBV9; D: NA; CDR3: ASSLGGVPYEQY
length: 14; V: TRBV5-1; D: NA; CDR3: ASAIQNGVNTGELF
length: 13; V: TRBV9; D: TRBD1; CDR3: ASSDDRGWNTEAF
length: 12; V: TRBV5-1; D: NA; CDR3: ASSSDFNTGELF
length: 16; V: TRBV6-6; D: NA; CDR3: ASSYGHGTSENKNIQY
length: 12; V: TRBV12-3/TRBV12-4; D: NA; CDR3: ASSLGVGGEKLF
length: 16; V: TRBV20-1; D: TRBD1; CDR3: SARTPPPTGQGKETQY